Listed below are T cell receptor beta chains from one sample, sequenced in a study of regulatory T cells in long-lasting Graves disease. MiXCR, applied by TCRdb to the multiplex PCR reads, yields one record per CDR3 protein. The table lists around 250,000 distinct CDR3 sequences, 15% to 20% of them singletons. Separately, the same data were catalogued under a study of T cells in Graves' hyperthyroidism and ophthalmopathy.

The specimen was peripheral blood mononuclear cells (PBMCs), collected at new diagnosis, from a patient treated with antithyroid drugs. These receptors were obtained from a woman aged 30 to 39 with Graves disease. Each CDR3 is given with its conserved first and last residue. D genes are given only for firm matches. A clone size is listed for some rows: how often the clone was seen (once, few, many), or a class if it is expanded.

NA,TRBJ1-4,TRBV6-1,NA,TGTGCCAGCAGTCCCCGACCGACATCGGAAAAACTGTTTTTT,CASSPRPTSEKLFF
TRBD1,TRBJ1-2,TRBV11-2,many,TGTGCCAGCAGCACCCGACAGGGATATGGCTACACCTTC,CASSTRQGYGYTF
NA,TRBJ2-7,TRBV6-2/TRBV6-3,few,TGTGCCAGCAGTGATGGGAGCGGCTACGAGCAGTACTTC,CASSDGSGYEQYF
NA,TRBJ2-2,TRBV9,many,TGTGCCAGCAGCGCGAGGGTCAGGGGCACGAACACCGGGGAGCTGTTTTTT,CASSARVRGTNTGELFF
NA,TRBJ2-5,TRBV6-2/TRBV6-3,NA,TGTGCCAGCAGTTATTCCAGGATTCAAGAGACCCAGTACTTC,CASSYSRIQETQYF
TRBD1,TRBJ2-1,TRBV20-1,NA,TGCAGTGCCTGGACAGGGGGCCCCGGCAATGAGCAGTTCTTC,CSAWTGGPGNEQFF
TRBD2,TRBJ2-5,TRBV12-3/TRBV12-4,NA,TGTGCCAGCAGTTTTCTAGCGGGAGGAGGAGAGACCCAGTACTTC,CASSFLAGGGETQYF
NA,TRBJ1-1,TRBV20-1,many,TGCAGTGCTAGCCCCGGGTCAAGGGGAACTGAAGCTTTCTTT,CSASPGSRGTEAFF
NA,TRBJ2-1,TRBV12-3/TRBV12-4,NA,TGTGCCAGCAGTTTTAGGGGTCTCCTGCACAATGAGCAGTTCTTC,CASSFRGLLHNEQFF
TRBD2,TRBJ2-4,TRBV9,few,TGTGCCAGCAGCGCTGGCGGGGGGCAGGGTCCCAAAAACATTCAGTACTTC,CASSAGGGQGPKNIQYF
NA,TRBJ1-2,TRBV7-2,many,TGTGCCAGCAGCTTTAAAGGGGCCCTATCCGGCTACACCTTC,CASSFKGALSGYTF
NA,TRBJ2-7,TRBV4-1,few,TGCGCCAGCAGGGAGAGGGACGGTTCCCCCTACGAGCAGTACTTC,CASRERDGSPYEQYF
NA,TRBJ2-5,TRBV11-2,many,TGTGCCAGCAGTCGTGATGTAGGCCAAGAGACCCAGTACTTC,CASSRDVGQETQYF
NA,TRBJ2-3,TRBV18,many,TGTGCCAGCTCTACAACAGGGTTGGATACGCAGTATTTT,CASSTTGLDTQYF
NA,TRBJ1-1,TRBV5-1,many,TGTGCCAGCAGCGTAGAAGGTGGAAGGTTCGCTGAAGCTTTCTTT,CASSVEGGRFAEAFF
NA,TRBJ1-2,TRBV6-1,many,TGTGCCAGCAGTGACTTAGACAGAACGATCTATGGCTACACCTTC,CASSDLDRTIYGYTF
NA,TRBJ1-2,TRBV5-1,many,TGCGCCAGCAGCTTGGGATCAGGGAACTATGGCTACACCTTC,CASSLGSGNYGYTF
TRBD1,TRBJ2-2,TRBV10-3,many,TGTGCCATCAGTGTCGGGACAGTCTTTTCCGGGGAGCTGTTTTTT,CAISVGTVFSGELFF
NA,TRBJ1-2,TRBV19,few,TGTGCCAGTACGAGGAGCTCTAACTATGGCTACACCTTC,CASTRSSNYGYTF
TRBD1,TRBJ2-2,TRBV6-1,many,TGTGCCAGCAGCTTGACAGGGGGCGTCACCGGGGAGCTGTTTTTT,CASSLTGGVTGELFF
TRBD1,TRBJ1-5,TRBV6-1,many,TGTGCCAGCAGTCGGGACAGGCTCAATCAGCCCCAGCATTTT,CASSRDRLNQPQHF
NA,TRBJ2-7,TRBV15,many,TGTGCCACCAGCAGAGTCCAATTGAGCTCCTACGAGCAGTACTTC,CATSRVQLSSYEQYF
NA,TRBJ1-2,TRBV4-1,many,TGCGCCAGCAGCCAAGCGGGGGGGCAGTGGACCTATGGCTACACCTTC,CASSQAGGQWTYGYTF
NA,TRBJ2-7,TRBV6-1,many,TGTGCCAGCACCGAAAAGGGGTTCGAGCAGTACTTC,CASTEKGFEQYF
NA,TRBJ2-5,TRBV5-6,many,TGTGCCAGCAGCTTTGGCCGCCAAGAGACCCAGTACTTC,CASSFGRQETQYF
NA,TRBJ1-3,TRBV11-2,many,TGTGCCAGCAGCTTAGAGGGAACAGCTGGAAACACCATATATTTT,CASSLEGTAGNTIYF
TRBD1,TRBJ1-3,TRBV2,many,TGTGCCAGCAGGATGCCCCCCGGGACAGCCTATTTCTCTGGAAACACCATATATTTT,CASRMPPGTAYFSGNTIYF
TRBD2,TRBJ2-1,TRBV20-1,many,TGCAGTGCTAGACTAGCGGGGGGCCGAGGGAGGAATGAGCAGTTCTTC,CSARLAGGRGRNEQFF
NA,TRBJ1-4,TRBV15,many,TGTGCCACCAGACGAGGGACTAATGAAAAACTGTTTTTT,CATRRGTNEKLFF
NA,TRBJ1-6,TRBV12-3/TRBV12-4,many,TGTGCCAGCAGTTTAACGTCCAGGGAAGCGTCACCCCTCCACTTT,CASSLTSREASPLHF
TRBD1,TRBJ2-7,TRBV25-1,NA,TGTGCCAGCAGTGAACCCCCCAGGGGGCCCCACGAGCAGTACTTC,CASSEPPRGPHEQYF
NA,TRBJ1-5,TRBV7-9,many,TGTGCCAGCAGCTTAGCACCGTCGGGGAGCAATCAGCCCCAGCATTTT,CASSLAPSGSNQPQHF
TRBD2,TRBJ2-3,TRBV20-1,NA,TGCAGTGCTGCGACTAGCGGGGGGGCGGGGGGAGATACGCAGTATTTT,CSAATSGGAGGDTQYF
NA,TRBJ2-1,TRBV20-1,many,TGCAGTGCCCGAGCGGAAGCGGAGAACAATGAGCAGTTCTTC,CSARAEAENNEQFF
TRBD1,TRBJ1-6,TRBV3-1,many,TGTGCCAGCAGCCAATCGGACAGGGAGATTTCACCCCTCCACTTT,CASSQSDREISPLHF
NA,TRBJ2-3,TRBV12-3/TRBV12-4,many,TGTGCCAGCAGTTTATACGGTACTAGCACAGATACGCAGTATTTT,CASSLYGTSTDTQYF
NA,TRBJ1-6,TRBV25-1,NA,TGTGCCAGCAGGAACAGTTATAATTCACCCCTCCACTTT,CASRNSYNSPLHF
NA,TRBJ1-2,TRBV3-1,many,TGTGCCAGCAGCCAAGCCCCCCCCTTTTATGGCTACACCTTC,CASSQAPPFYGYTF
NA,TRBJ2-3,TRBV28,many,TGTGCCAGCAGTTTACGGTTTTCAGGGAGAGTGGATACGCAGTATTTT,CASSLRFSGRVDTQYF
NA,TRBJ1-5,TRBV28,NA,TGTGCCAGCAAGGGGGGCGGGGGGAATCAGCCCCAGCATTTT,CASKGGGGNQPQHF
TRBD1,TRBJ2-6,TRBV20-1,NA,TGCAGTGCTAAAACAGGGGCCACCCTCTCTGGGGCCAACGTCCTGACTTTC,CSAKTGATLSGANVLTF
NA,TRBJ1-5,TRBV19,NA,TGTGCCAGTAGCCTCTCTAGGGAGGGTAAACAGCCCCAGCATTTT,CASSLSREGKQPQHF
NA,TRBJ1-3,TRBV5-1,few,TGCGCCAGCAGCTTGAACTTTAACGGACTGATCTCTGGAAACACCATATATTTT,CASSLNFNGLISGNTIYF
NA,TRBJ2-7,TRBV15,NA,TGTGCCACCAGCAGAGAGAGATCAGGGGGGCACGAGCAGTACTTC,CATSRERSGGHEQYF
NA,TRBJ1-1,TRBV9,many,TGTGCCAGCAGCACTACCTCCGGGTCTATTGCTTTCTTT,CASSTTSGSIAFF
TRBD2,TRBJ2-7,TRBV9,NA,TGTGCCAGCAGCGCGACTAGCGGTACCTACGAGCAGTACTTC,CASSATSGTYEQYF
NA,TRBJ2-7,TRBV7-2,few,TGTGCCAGCAGCTTACCCAGGACTCTCGCCTACGAGCAGTACTTC,CASSLPRTLAYEQYF
TRBD1,TRBJ1-1,TRBV20-1,many,TGCAGTGCTAGGATCGACAGGGGGTTCACTGAAGCTTTCTTT,CSARIDRGFTEAFF
NA,TRBJ1-1,TRBV5-4,NA,TGTGCCAGCAGCCGTTTGGGGGTAGTGATGAACACTGAAGCTTTCTTT,CASSRLGVVMNTEAFF
NA,TRBJ1-1,TRBV6-1,many,TGTGCCAGCAAAAAGGACAGACAGTTTGTGAACACTGAAGCTTTCTTT,CASKKDRQFVNTEAFF
TRBD1,TRBJ1-5,TRBV19,few,TGTGCCACTCGTGTGACAGGGGGCAAACAGCCCCAGCATTTT,CATRVTGGKQPQHF
TRBD2,TRBJ2-5,TRBV20-1,many,TGCAGTGCTAGTGACGGGGGGGGCCAAGAGACCCAGTACTTC,CSASDGGGQETQYF
TRBD1,TRBJ1-5,TRBV2,many,TGTGCCAGCAGTGAATCACACACAGGGGGCTCTCAGCCCCAGCATTTT,CASSESHTGGSQPQHF
NA,TRBJ1-1,TRBV12-3/TRBV12-4,many,TGTGCCAGCACCTCTCGGTTGGGGGGGGGTGGAGCTTTCTTT,CASTSRLGGGGAFF
NA,TRBJ2-1,TRBV20-1,once,TGCAGTGCTCAAGGAGTGAGGCGCGGCATCGGTGTTGAGCAGTTCTTC,CSAQGVRRGIGVEQFF